These 9 T cell receptor beta chains originate from one sample sequenced in a study of blood T cell repertoires in COVID-19. Clones were read by immunoSEQ multiplex PCR, and TCRdb kept only the in-frame ones, dropping some. The sample carries a few hundred thousand clones, roughly 81% recorded once. Sequenced input: PBMCs or T cells enriched from blood (not recorded which). These receptors were collected from a woman aged 45-65 years who had been exposed to COVID-19.

CDR3 coding DNA: TGTGCCAGCAGTTTTGGCGGGGGCGAAAAACTGTTTTTT. It specifies CASSFGGGEKLFF. The chain combines TRBV12-3 or TRBV12-4 with TRBJ1-4; tentatively, D is TRBD1 (6 bases). The CDR3 contains 13 residues. Trimming stripped 3 bases from V and 8 bases from J, with 10 bases between.

The chain links TRBV3-1 (or the pseudogene TRBV3-2) to TRBJ1-2; 9 bases map to TRBD1. Germline-derived CDR1 and CDR2 are LGHDT and YNNKEL (reference sequence). CDR3 length equals 15 residues. Losses at the gene ends were 4 bases for V and 5 bases for J; bases not matched to a gene: 8. The CDR3 DNA is TGTGCCAGCAGCCTAATGAGCGGGACAGGGTATGGCTACACCTTC. It encodes CASSLMSGTGYGYTF.

V is TRBV7-7 and J is TRBJ2-7; a possible D gene is TRBD1 (6 bases). Per the germline V gene, CDR1 is SSHAT and CDR2 is FNYEAQ (reference sequence). V was shortened by 8 bases and J by 0 bases, with 11 bases between the two germline ends. CDR3 length equals 13 residues. CDR3 DNA: TGTGCCAGCTCCAGGGGTTCCTCCTACGAGCAGTACTTC. This gives the protein CASSRGSSYEQYF.

This chain connects TRBV19 to TRBJ2-5, with 8 nucleotides matching TRBD2. Germline-derived CDR1 and CDR2 are LNHDA and SQIVND (reference sequence). This CDR3 spans 14 amino acids. V shed 1 base and J 5 bases; nucleotides not matched to a gene: 3. CDR3 protein: CASSIAGGKETQYF. The DNA for the CDR3 is TGTGCCAGTAGTATAGCGGGGGGGAAGGAGACCCAGTACTTC.

The chain is built from TRBV7-9 and TRBJ1-1; a possible D gene is TRBD1 (5 bases). Germline lookup yields CDR1 SEHNR and CDR2 FQNEAQ (reference sequence). Trimming took off 5 bases at V and 0 bases at J, with 16 bases between the two ends. This CDR3 is built from 16 residues. The CDR3 region is CASSPSGVAMNTEAFF. CDR3 bases: TGTGCCAGCAGCCCATCGGGGGTTGCTATGAACACTGAAGCTTTCTTT. Combining the CDR3 with reference TRBV7-9 and TRBJ1-1 gives the whole variable domain DTGVSQNPRHKITKRGQNVTFRCDPISEHNRLYWYRQTLGQGPEFLTYFQNEAQLEKSRLLSDRFSAERPKGSFSTLEIQRTEQGDSAMYLCASSPSGVAMNTEAFFGQGTRLTVV.

The chain carries TRBV6-5 and TRBJ2-2; TRBD2 aligns across 7 bases. The CDR3 has 15 residues. The ends lost 4 bases at V and 1 base at J; junction bases unmatched: 3. Germline V gives CDR1 MNHEY, CDR2 SVGAGI. The DNA for the CDR3 is TGTGCCAGCAGTTCTCGCGGGGGGAACACCGGGGAGCTGTTTTTT. It specifies CASSSRGGNTGELFF.

J is TRBJ1-1 and V is TRBV21-1; the D call TRBD1 from the table was never checked on the DNA. TRBV21-1 is a pseudogene locus. This CDR3 region has 14 residues. Written as DNA, the CDR3 is TGTGCCTGGGGGGCCCGGACAGGGAACACTGAAGCTTTCTTT. Residues: CAWGARTGNTEAFF.

The chain joins TRBV4-3 to TRBJ2-3; 7 bases are shared with TRBD2. V was pared by 0 bases and J by 0 bases, with 3 bases of the junction left unmatched. From germline, CDR1 is LGHNA and CDR2 YSLEER. The CDR3 covers 16 residues. The CDR3 is CASSQDSGGSTDTQYF. Written as DNA, the CDR3 is TGCGCCAGCAGCCAAGATTCCGGGGGGAGCACAGATACGCAGTATTTT.

This CDR3 is CASSFSGMAMNTEAFF. As DNA, the CDR3 is TGTGCCAGCAGTTTCTCGGGGATGGCTATGAACACTGAAGCTTTCTTT. V is TRBV27 and J is TRBJ1-1; D unclear. Germline CDR1 reads MNHEY; CDR2 reads SMNVEV (reference sequence). This CDR3 is built from 16 residues. The ends were cut back, 3 bases at V and 0 bases at J, with 14 bases in the middle.